Sequencing of this T cell receptor beta chain was carried out in a study of cytomegalovirus exposure and HLA in healthy donors. Profiling relied on immunoSEQ multiplex PCR, and the TCRdb table lists in-frame clones only, not all of them. The top ten clones hold approximately 2.6% of a sample with some 150,000 clones, roughly 86% of them seen once. Turning to this clone: Other DNA sequences in the sample encode the same CDR3.

The CDR3 contains 15 residues. Germline V gives CDR1 SGHRS, CDR2 YFSETQ. Trimming took 0 bases from V and 2 from J; bases not matched to a gene: 2. The chain carries TRBV5-1 and TRBJ2-1, with 7 nucleotides matching TRBD2. This receptor was obtained from a man aged 18 to 30 in good health and CMV-seropositive. The sequencing sample was made of PBMCs. The CDR3 DNA reads as TGCGCCAGCAGCTTGGCTAGCGGCCCCTACAATGAGCAGTTCTTC. Encoded protein: CASSLASGPYNEQFF.